The 25 T cell receptor beta chains in this list originate from one sample, sequenced in a study of cytomegalovirus exposure and HLA in healthy donors. PCR amplification relied on 60 Vbeta primers (plus 13 Jbeta primers). TCRdb's copy holds only in-frame clones and misses some; the assay was immunoSEQ multiplex PCR. Counted here are roughly 160,000 clones, 60% to 85% occurring once; the ten biggest clones make up approximately 2.3%. The specimen sequenced was PBMCs. Receptors were obtained from a middle-aged man in good health and CMV-seropositive.

V is TRBV7-9 and J is TRBJ1-6; D unclear. V shed 3 bases and J shed 5 bases, with 8 bases lying between them. Germline V gene sequence: CDR1 SEHNR, CDR2 FQNEAQ (reference sequence). The CDR3 has 14 residues. The CDR3, as DNA: TGTGCCAGCAGCTTTTGGCAGGATAATTCACCCCTCCACTTT. Amino acid sequence: CASSFWQDNSPLHF.

CDR3 in DNA: TGCAGTGTCCTCCCCGTGGATACGCAGTATTTT. Residues: CSVLPVDTQYF. The chain joins TRBV20-1 to TRBJ2-3; no clear D gene. Per germline, CDR1 DFQATT and CDR2 SNEGSKA (reference sequence). This CDR3 region has 11 residues. Trimming took off 7 bases at V and 6 bases at J, with 11 bases between the two ends.

The chain carries TRBV7-2 and TRBJ1-5; 8 bases map to TRBD1. The CDR3 has 13 amino acids. Trimming removed 8 bases from V and 4 bases from J; junction bases left unmatched: 4. Germline CDR1 and CDR2: SGHTA and FQGNSA. CDR3 DNA sequence: TGTGCCAGCCGACAGGGGTCGAATCAGCCCCAGCATTTT. It yields the protein CASRQGSNQPQHF.

The chain combines TRBV5-1 with TRBJ2-5, with D maybe TRBD1 (6 bases). The J call is doubtful: the DNA matches TRBJ2-7 better. The length of the CDR3 is 15 residues. CDR1 and CDR2 from the germline V gene are SGHRS and YFSETQ. CDR3 in amino acids: CASSLQGPGSYEQYF. Written as DNA, the CDR3 is TGCGCCAGCAGCTTACAGGGACCGGGTTCCTACGAGCAGTACTTC.

This CDR3 reads CASSTTAGNTIYF. The CDR3 region has the DNA TGTGCCAGCAGTACGACAGCTGGAAACACCATATATTTT. The V call is TRBV11-3, the J call TRBJ1-3; D may be TRBD1 (5 bases). CDR1 is SGHNT, CDR2 YENEEA, per germline. There are 13 residues in the CDR3. The V end lost 6 bases, the J end lost 2 bases, and 8 bases lay between the germline ends.

V gene TRBV7-2 combines with J gene TRBJ2-3; tentative D call: TRBD2 (6 bases). The CDR3 totals 13 residues. V lost 3 bases, J lost 8 bases, and 12 bases lay in between. Germline assignment: CDR1 SGHTA and CDR2 FQGNSA. CDR3 DNA: TGTGCCAGCAGCTTCGGGGGTGACCCTACGCAGTATTTT. Protein product: CASSFGGDPTQYF.

J is TRBJ1-2 and V is TRBV14; 7 bases line up with TRBD1. Germline V gene data show CDR1 as SGHDN and CDR2 as FVKESK. J gave up 8 bases and V 4 bases, and 22 bases lay outside the gene matches. This CDR3 region has 18 residues. The CDR3 nucleotides are TGTGCCAGCAGCCCAAGAGAGGGGGCGGTTTTTGCGGCGGGAGGCTACACCTTC. Its protein product is CASSPREGAVFAAGGYTF.

This chain links TRBV9 with TRBJ2-7; 7 bases align to TRBD2. The germline V gene has CDR1 SGDLS and CDR2 YYNGEE. The length of the CDR3 is 14 residues. Trimming removed 0 bases from V and 5 bases from J; junction bases left unmatched: 5. The CDR3 DNA reads TGTGCCAGCAGCGTAGCTGGGGGGAGGGACGAGCAGTACTTC. Amino acids: CASSVAGGRDEQYF.

The chain couples TRBV30 to TRBJ1-2; D may be TRBD1 (6 bases). Germline V lookup: CDR1 GTSNPN, CDR2 SVGIG (reference sequence). There are 12 residues in the CDR3. The V gene lost 0 bases and the J gene lost 7 bases, with 9 bases spanning the gap. CDR3 protein: CAWSVGGPGYTF. The DNA of the CDR3 is TGTGCCTGGAGTGTAGGGGGTCCTGGCTACACCTTC.

The chain employs TRBV29-1 and TRBJ1-6; 9 nucleotides match TRBD1. The length of the CDR3 is 12 residues. CDR1 is SQVTM, CDR2 ANQGSEA, per germline. J gave up 10 bases and V 7 bases, and 5 bases lay outside the gene matches. CDR3 region: CSAGTGSSPLHF. The DNA of the CDR3 is TGCAGCGCTGGGACAGGGTCCTCACCCCTCCACTTT.

The chain carries TRBV28 and TRBJ1-6, with D uncertain. V was trimmed by 7 bases and J by 9 bases, leaving 19 bases between them. The CDR3 contains 15 residues. From germline, CDR1 is MDHEN and CDR2 SYDVKM. DNA of the CDR3: TGTGCCAGCACTCCTCCGAGGGCGCGATTTTCACCCCTCCACTTT. It encodes CASTPPRARFSPLHF.

This chain links TRBV27 with TRBJ1-5; 8 bases line up with TRBD1. The CDR3 length is 17 residues. V lost 2 bases to trimming and J lost 0 bases; unmatched junction nucleotides: 6. Germline values: CDR1 MNHEY, CDR2 SMNVEV (reference sequence). The CDR3 here is CASSLRTGQHSNQPQHF. In DNA form, the CDR3 reads TGTGCCAGCAGTTTAAGGACAGGGCAACATAGCAATCAGCCCCAGCATTTT.

This clone was picked up one time. The chain carries TRBV5-1 and TRBJ2-1, with 11 positions matching TRBD2. Unmatched junction bases numbered 3, after V lost 0 bases and J lost 4 bases. The V gene's germline CDR1 is SGHRS and CDR2 YFSETQ. The CDR3 consists of 16 residues. For the CDR3, the DNA is TGCGCCAGCAGCTTGGACCTAGCGGGGGGATACAATGAGCAGTTCTTC. This gives the protein CASSLDLAGGYNEQFF.

A word on this clone: The germline gene is not matched at one end of the junction; a read error may be the cause. J is TRBJ1-4 and V is TRBV6-5; TRBD1 might be the D (6 bases). Looked up from germline, CDR1 is MNHEY and CDR2 is SVGAGI. The CDR3 spans 15 residues. The CDR3 region is CASSYSGTTNEKLFF. CDR3 in DNA: TGTGCCAGCAGTTACTCCGGGACAACAAATGAAAAACTGTTTTTT.

In its sample, this clone was seen a few times. The DNA for the CDR3 is TGTGCCAGCAGCCTAGGGGGGGCCGGGGAGCTGTTTTTT. Protein: CASSLGGAGELFF. The chain uses TRBV11-3 and TRBJ2-2; weak D call: TRBD2 (7 bases). Germline V gene sequence: CDR1 SGHNT, CDR2 YENEEA. This CDR3 comprises 13 residues. The V end lost 5 bases, the J end lost 6 bases, and 10 bases lay between the germline ends. The full variable domain, rest sourced from reference TRBV11-3 and TRBJ2-2, is EAGVVQSPRYKIIEKKQPVAFWCNPISGHNTLYWYLQNLGQGPELLIRYENEEAVDDSQLPKDRFSAERLKGVDSTLKIQPAELGDSAVYLCASSLGGAGELFFGEGSRLTVL.

The genes are TRBV9 and TRBJ2-1, with TRBD1 matching 8 bases. Trimming removed 0 bases from V and 4 bases from J; junction bases left unmatched: 18. The CDR3 is 20 residues long. In germline, CDR1 is SGDLS, CDR2 YYNGEE. The chain's CDR3 is CASSVEETGVLRYLYNEQFF. CDR3 DNA: TGTGCCAGCAGCGTAGAAGAGACAGGGGTGTTACGCTACTTATACAATGAGCAGTTCTTC.

The genes are TRBV29-1 and TRBJ1-3; D is ambiguous. Trimming shortened V by 6 bases and J by 6 bases, and 12 bases separated the two germline ends. CDR3 length: 12 amino acids. From germline, CDR1 is SQVTM and CDR2 ANQGSEA. This CDR3 is CSVESSTNTIYF. Written as DNA, the CDR3 is TGCAGCGTCGAAAGCTCAACAAACACCATATATTTT.

This clone has just one count. The DNA for the CDR3 is TGTGCCATCAGTGTCCCGGGACAGGGATCCTACGAGCAGTACTTC. Its translation: CAISVPGQGSYEQYF. The chain is built from TRBV10-3 and TRBJ2-7, with 9 bases fitting TRBD1. V lost 4 bases and J lost 1; bases outside the gene matches: 5. CDR1 ENHRY and CDR2 SYGVKD come from the germline V gene. This CDR3 comprises 15 residues.

The chain carries TRBV7-8 and TRBJ1-2, with D possibly being TRBD1 (5 bases). The V end lost 4 bases, the J end lost 8 bases, and 17 bases lay between the germline ends. The CDR3 spans 14 residues. Germline CDR1 is SGHVS and CDR2 is FQNEAQ. The CDR3 coding sequence is TGTGCCAGCAGCTCTCTGAGAGGTTCAGGGGGCTACACCTTC. Its translation: CASSSLRGSGGYTF.

This chain uses TRBV19 with TRBJ2-3; 7 bases map to TRBD1. The junction had 7 bases not matched to a gene; V was cut back by 3 bases and J by 1 base. The CDR3 sequence is 16 residues long. Germline lookup yields CDR1 LNHDA and CDR2 SQIVND (reference sequence). CDR3 nucleotide sequence: TGTGCCAGTAGTATCCCCTCGACAGGGCGCACAGATACGCAGTATTTT. Translation: CASSIPSTGRTDTQYF. Full variable domain (remainder filled in from reference TRBV19 and TRBJ2-3): DGGITQSPKYLFRKEGQNVTLSCEQNLNHDAMYWYRQDPGQGLRLIYYSQIVNDFQKGDIAEGYSVSREKKESFPLTVTSAQKNPTAFYLCASSIPSTGRTDTQYFGPGTRLTVL.

V is TRBV27 and J is TRBJ1-2, with TRBD1 identical over 9 bases. V shed 3 bases and J 5 bases; nucleotides not matched to a gene: 7. CDR1 and CDR2 (germline): MNHEY, SMNVEV (reference sequence). The CDR3 has 15 residues. As DNA, the CDR3 is TGTGCCAGCAGTTTCCACCGGGACAGGGAGTATGGCTACACCTTC. The encoded protein is CASSFHRDREYGYTF.

This rearrangement joins TRBV19 to TRBJ1-1; 7 bases are shared with TRBD1. The V gene end was trimmed by 6 bases and the J gene end by 0 bases; junction bases not matched to a gene: 7. This CDR3 contains 15 residues. Germline loops: CDR1 LNHDA, CDR2 SQIVND (reference sequence). The CDR3 reads CASRGTDRVNTEAFF. The CDR3 coding sequence is TGTGCCAGTAGAGGGACTGACAGGGTGAACACTGAAGCTTTCTTT.

This chain links TRBV9 with TRBJ2-5, with 15 positions matching TRBD2. Germline CDR1 and CDR2: SGDLS and YYNGEE. The J segment lost 4 bases and the V segment lost 4 bases, leaving 8 bases of the junction unmatched. The CDR3 covers 17 residues. CDR3 loop: CASSTRGLAGGRETQYF. DNA of the CDR3: TGTGCCAGCAGCACCCGCGGACTAGCGGGGGGGCGAGAGACCCAGTACTTC.

CDR3 sequence (DNA): TGTGCCAGCAGCTTAGGAGAAGGGGCTCTCTACACCTTC. Encoded protein: CASSLGEGALYTF. This chain joins TRBV7-6 and TRBJ1-2; tentatively, D is TRBD1 (5 bases). The CDR3 runs 13 residues. Germline CDR1 SGHVS, CDR2 FNYEAQ. V gave up 1 base and J gave up 10 bases, with 13 bases separating them.

The genes are TRBV5-4 and TRBJ2-2; tentative D call: TRBD1 (6 bases). CDR1 SGHNT and CDR2 YYREEE come from the germline V gene (reference sequence). The CDR3 has 13 residues. V dropped 2 bases and J dropped 4 bases, with 6 bases sitting between them. Written as DNA, the CDR3 is TGTGCCAGCAGCTTAGGGGGCACCGGGGAGCTGTTTTTT. This gives the protein CASSLGGTGELFF.